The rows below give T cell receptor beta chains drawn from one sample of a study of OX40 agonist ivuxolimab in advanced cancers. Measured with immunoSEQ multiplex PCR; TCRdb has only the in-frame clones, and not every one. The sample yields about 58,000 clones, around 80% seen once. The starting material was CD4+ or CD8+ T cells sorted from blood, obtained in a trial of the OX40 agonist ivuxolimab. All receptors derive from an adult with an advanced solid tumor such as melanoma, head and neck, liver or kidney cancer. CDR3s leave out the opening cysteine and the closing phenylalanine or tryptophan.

CDR3 protein: ASSGSRTDTQY
J gene: TRBJ2-3
V gene: TRBV7-3

CDR3 protein: ASSSVALNVGYT
J gene: TRBJ1-2
V gene: TRBV6-5

CDR3 protein: ASSPWGAGGTEAF
J gene: TRBJ1-1
V gene: TRBV7-2

CDR3 protein: ASSKQVWTAETQY
J gene: TRBJ2-5
V gene: TRBV21-1

CDR3 protein: ASGIGYEDGELF
J gene: TRBJ2-2
V gene: TRBV2

CDR3 protein: ASSEALPANYGYT
J gene: TRBJ1-2
V gene: TRBV6-1

CDR3 protein: ASSPPRLAGGPSITDTQY
J gene: TRBJ2-3
V gene: TRBV18

CDR3 protein: SVEDSGNTIY
J gene: TRBJ1-3
V gene: TRBV29-1

CDR3 protein: ASSSHYRDRVNTEAF
J gene: TRBJ1-1
V gene: TRBV5-1

CDR3 protein: ASSVEQGHYGYT
J gene: TRBJ1-2
V gene: TRBV9

CDR3 protein: ASSQDGFSGANVLT
J gene: TRBJ2-6
V gene: TRBV4-1

CDR3 protein: ASSGGGETQY
J gene: TRBJ2-5
V gene: TRBV9

CDR3 protein: ASSISLRGLYGYT
J gene: TRBJ1-2
V gene: TRBV19

CDR3 protein: ASSPRGGRNNEQF
J gene: TRBJ2-1
V gene: TRBV7-9

CDR3 protein: ASSLGTGGNTEAF
J gene: TRBJ1-1
V gene: TRBV7-9

CDR3 protein: ASSPLGVRMDNEQF
J gene: TRBJ2-1
V gene: TRBV11-1

CDR3 protein: ASSLKLGRYSGNTIY
J gene: TRBJ1-3
V gene: TRBV11-3

CDR3 protein: ASSSGTEENTGELF
J gene: TRBJ2-2
V gene: TRBV19

CDR3 protein: ASSLRGDTQY
J gene: TRBJ2-3
V gene: TRBV13

CDR3 protein: ASSWKRGGNQPQH
J gene: TRBJ1-5
V gene: TRBV6-6

CDR3 protein: ASSPLAGQDEQF
J gene: TRBJ2-1
V gene: TRBV2

CDR3 protein: ASSYPGGYFGNTIY
J gene: TRBJ1-3
V gene: TRBV6-6

CDR3 protein: ASSHKDREGETQY
J gene: TRBJ2-5
V gene: TRBV4-1

CDR3 protein: SVEGIWGRGTGIQY
J gene: TRBJ2-4
V gene: TRBV29-1

CDR3 protein: ASSLFTGVETEAF
J gene: TRBJ1-1
V gene: TRBV7-9

CDR3 protein: ASSYPGLAPNTGELF
J gene: TRBJ2-2
V gene: TRBV9

CDR3 protein: ASSPRGTSGNNEQF
J gene: TRBJ2-1
V gene: TRBV27

CDR3 protein: ASRPTGGLTEAF
J gene: TRBJ1-1
V gene: TRBV6-5

CDR3 protein: ASSLTQAAYEQY
J gene: TRBJ2-7
V gene: TRBV7-2

CDR3 protein: ASSEHGRGRTQH
J gene: TRBJ1-5
V gene: TRBV2

CDR3 protein: ASSHKLGTQY
J gene: TRBJ2-5
V gene: TRBV11-2

CDR3 protein: ASSLWMGTMNTEAF
J gene: TRBJ1-1
V gene: TRBV5-6

CDR3 protein: ASSVGPDGDTYEQY
J gene: TRBJ2-7
V gene: TRBV9

CDR3 protein: ASSSSTANEKLF
J gene: TRBJ1-4
V gene: TRBV11-2

CDR3 protein: SVSTGGNQPQH
J gene: TRBJ1-5
V gene: TRBV29-1

CDR3 protein: AWSAWGSGNTIY
J gene: TRBJ1-3
V gene: TRBV30

CDR3 protein: ASSASGSSYEQY
J gene: TRBJ2-7
V gene: TRBV7-9

CDR3 protein: ASSSRTYNEQF
J gene: TRBJ2-1
V gene: TRBV7-2

CDR3 protein: ASSQGRAYYGYT
J gene: TRBJ1-2
V gene: TRBV4-1

CDR3 protein: ASSLGDSSYYGYT
J gene: TRBJ1-2
V gene: TRBV7-9

CDR3 protein: ASSPPGTAYNEQF
J gene: TRBJ2-1
V gene: TRBV18

CDR3 protein: ASSSQLGTGELF
J gene: TRBJ2-2
V gene: TRBV5-4

CDR3 protein: ASSVDQVHSGNTIY
J gene: TRBJ1-3
V gene: TRBV9

CDR3 protein: ASRKGGRETQY
J gene: TRBJ2-5
V gene: TRBV6-6

CDR3 protein: ASRPNLLAGGRQETQY
J gene: TRBJ2-5
V gene: TRBV5-1

CDR3 protein: ASSAVDRGRTEAF
J gene: TRBJ1-1
V gene: TRBV9

CDR3 protein: ASSLVRSHTDTQY
J gene: TRBJ2-3
V gene: TRBV18

CDR3 protein: AWSPDLAKNIQY
J gene: TRBJ2-4
V gene: TRBV30

CDR3 protein: ASRERTHGYT
J gene: TRBJ1-2
V gene: TRBV2

CDR3 protein: ASSEQGGNEKLF
J gene: TRBJ1-4
V gene: TRBV2

CDR3 protein: AISMGTGGGETQY
J gene: TRBJ2-5
V gene: TRBV10-3

CDR3 protein: ASSLDKIYNEQF
J gene: TRBJ2-1
V gene: TRBV5-1